This T cell receptor (beta chain) was sequenced during a study of T-cell reconstitution after alpha-beta-depleted transplantation in children. General study results and limits: T cells produced anew were the main source of T-cell counts and diversity one year after transplant. Surviving thymic progenitors and recipient T cells were the source of high TCRbeta diversity at day 60 in some patients. By about two months after transplant, alpha-beta T cells reportedly arose from several hundred graft clones that had expanded.

This clonotype was seen many times. Its specificity is not known. The germline gives CDR1 MDHEN, CDR2 SYDVKM. Trimming took 6 bases from V and 3 from J; bases not matched to a gene: 13. The CDR3 length is 18 residues. Unique molecular identifiers were incorporated when the TCRbeta library was constructed. Via MiXCR, TCRdb re-called the PCR reads, giving one row per CDR3 protein. There are 330,000 or so distinct CDR3 sequences in the sample; around 10% occur only once, and less than 9% lies in the top ten. The rearrangement links TRBV28 to TRBJ2-7; 14 bases map to TRBD2. The source of this sequence is a boy less than two years old with acute myeloid leukemia, due to receive a stem cell transplant. The input for sequencing was PBMCs, taken before TCRalphabeta/CD19-depleted stem cell transplant. The CDR3 here is CASSLYPGTSGSVYEQYF. In nucleotides, the CDR3 is TGTGCCAGCAGCCTCTACCCCGGGACTAGCGGGAGTGTCTACGAGCAGTACTTC.